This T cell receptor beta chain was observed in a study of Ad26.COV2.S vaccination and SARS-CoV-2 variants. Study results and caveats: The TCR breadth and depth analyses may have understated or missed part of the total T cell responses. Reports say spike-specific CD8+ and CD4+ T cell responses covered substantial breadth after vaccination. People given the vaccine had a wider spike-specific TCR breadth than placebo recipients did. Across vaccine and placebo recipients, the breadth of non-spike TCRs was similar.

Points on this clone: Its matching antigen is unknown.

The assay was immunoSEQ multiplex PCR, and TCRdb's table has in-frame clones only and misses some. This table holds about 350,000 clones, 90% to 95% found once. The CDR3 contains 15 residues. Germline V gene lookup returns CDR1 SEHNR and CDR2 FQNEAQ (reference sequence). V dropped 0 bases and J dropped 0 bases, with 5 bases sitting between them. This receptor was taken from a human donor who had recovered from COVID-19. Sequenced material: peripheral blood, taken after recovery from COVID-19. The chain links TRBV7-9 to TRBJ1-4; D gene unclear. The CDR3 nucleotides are TGTGCCAGCAGCTTAGCCCGAACAACTAATGAAAAACTGTTTTTT. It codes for CASSLARTTNEKLFF.